This is a list of T cell receptor beta chains from one sample in a study of T cells after yellow fever vaccination. TCRdb re-analysed the 5' RACE reads in MiXCR, keeping a single row per CDR3 protein. Of about 63,000 distinct CDR3 sequences listed, approximately 7.4% are singletons. Sequenced material: CD8+ T cells sorted from PBMCs, taken 15 days after the yellow fever booster vaccination. The receptors come from a man younger than 45 who received the YFV17D yellow fever vaccine. The CDR3 runs from the conserved cysteine through the conserved F or W. A D gene is named only where the DNA matches it firmly. Expanded clones get a size class; other rows say once, few or many, or leave the size out.

clone_size j_call d_call v_call cdr3_nt cdr3_aa
many TRBJ2-5 TRBD2 TRBV7-8 TGTGCCAGCACGGAGGGAGCGGGAGATGGGGAGACCCAGTACTTC CASTEGAGDGETQYF
many TRBJ2-7 - TRBV28 TGTGCCAGCGATGACGGGCGGGTACCCTACGAGCAGTACTTC CASDDGRVPYEQYF
many TRBJ2-1 - TRBV24-1 TGTGCCACCAGTGAGTATGGCTATGAGCAGTTCTTC CATSEYGYEQFF
many TRBJ2-5 TRBD2 TRBV20-1 TGCAGCGCTCATGGAGGGCGGGGGGGAGAGACCCAGTACTTC CSAHGGRGGETQYF
many TRBJ2-1 - TRBV11-2 TGTGCCAGCAGCCTAACTGTAGGGGGGACGTCGTACAATGAGCAGTTCTTC CASSLTVGGTSYNEQFF
many TRBJ1-2 TRBD1 TRBV27 TGTGCCAGCAGTTTAAACCGGGACAGGCTTGGCTACACCTTC CASSLNRDRLGYTF
many TRBJ2-3 TRBD1 TRBV11-2 TGTGCCAGCAGCTCCGGTGGACAGGGTAAATCTTCAGATACGCAGTATTTT CASSSGGQGKSSDTQYF
few TRBJ2-7 - TRBV6-5 TGTGCCAGCAGTTATGGGAGAAGTCTCGAGCAGTACTTC CASSYGRSLEQYF
many TRBJ2-7 - TRBV2 TGTGCCAGCATAGCGCGAGGCGAGCAGTACTTC CASIARGEQYF
many TRBJ2-5 TRBD2 TRBV7-9 TGTGCCAGCGCGCGAGGACTAGCAGAGACCCAGTACTTC CASARGLAETQYF
- TRBJ1-2 - TRBV4-2 TGTGCCAGCAGCCAAGATCGATCTTCCGGGCTCGGCTATGGCTACACCTTC CASSQDRSSGLGYGYTF
many TRBJ2-2 - TRBV6-5 TGTGCCAGCAGTTACGGGGGAATGGGGACCGGGGAGCTGTTTTTT CASSYGGMGTGELFF
many TRBJ2-1 TRBD1 TRBV12-5 TGTGCTAGTGGTCCCGACAGGGCTAATGAGCAGTTCTTC CASGPDRANEQFF
many TRBJ2-7 - TRBV7-2 TGTGCCAGCAGCGTTAATATAGCCTACGAGCAGTACTTC CASSVNIAYEQYF
- TRBJ2-3 - TRBV7-9 TGTGCCAGCAGCTCGACTAGTTGGACAGATACGCAGTATTTT CASSSTSWTDTQYF
- TRBJ2-1 TRBD2 TRBV3-1 TGTGCCAGCAGCCAAGATCTTGCGGGGGGGGCCCCTGGAATTAATGAGCAGTTCTTC CASSQDLAGGAPGINEQFF
many TRBJ2-5 - TRBV6-5 TGTGCCAGCAGTTACGCCATTCAAGAGACCCAGTACTTC CASSYAIQETQYF
many TRBJ2-5 - TRBV7-9 TGTGCCAGCACCACTCTGGGAGAGACCCAGTACTTC CASTTLGETQYF
many TRBJ2-1 - TRBV24-1 TGTGCCACCAGTGACCCGAACTTATCCGGGCGCGATGAGCAGTTCTTC CATSDPNLSGRDEQFF
few TRBJ2-5 - TRBV6-1 TGTGCCAAGGGGCCAAAATGGGGGGGCCTGTATGAGACCCAGTACTTC CAKGPKWGGLYETQYF
many TRBJ2-7 TRBD2 TRBV5-1 TGCGCCAGCAGCTCAACTAGCGGAGTCTACGAGCAGTACTTC CASSSTSGVYEQYF
many TRBJ2-1 - TRBV6-2/TRBV6-3 TGTGCCAGCAGTTACGGGGCCTCGTACAATGAGCAGTTCTTC CASSYGASYNEQFF
many TRBJ2-2 TRBD1 TRBV5-6 TGTGCCAGCAGCCCAACAGGGGGCTCGGCCGGGGAGCTGTTTTTT CASSPTGGSAGELFF
few TRBJ2-3 TRBD2 TRBV30 TGTGCCTGGAGTGTAACGGCCCAGGCCGGGGTTGGGGAGGGTTTT CAWSVTAQAGVGEGF
many TRBJ2-3 TRBD1 TRBV20-1 TGCAGTGCTACAAAGACAGGGGCCTTGGTGGTCGCTACGCAGTATTTT CSATKTGALVVATQYF
many TRBJ2-2 TRBD1 TRBV10-2 TGCGCCAGCAGTGAGATGGCAGGGGGAAGCACCGGGGAGCTGTTTTTT CASSEMAGGSTGELFF
many TRBJ2-1 - TRBV6-2/TRBV6-3 TGTGCCAGGTGGGGTGGGTTCTTC CARWGGFF
once TRBJ2-7 TRBD2 TRBV7-2 TGTGCCAGTAGCTTAGCTAGCGGGAGGGCTGGGACTTCCTACGAGCAGTACTTC CASSLASGRAGTSYEQYF
many TRBJ2-3 - TRBV28 TGTGCCAGCATTACCTCTGGCGGCACAGATACGCAGTATTTT CASITSGGTDTQYF
many TRBJ2-5 - TRBV6-2/TRBV6-3 TGTGCCAGCAGTTACCTCGGGAGTGCCCCAGAGACCCAGTACTTC CASSYLGSAPETQYF
few TRBJ2-2 - TRBV7-2 TGTGCCAGCAGCTTAGTGGGGGGCACCGGGGAGCTGTTTTTT CASSLVGGTGELFF
many TRBJ2-5 - TRBV12-3/TRBV12-4 TGTGCCAGCAGGGAAGCGCTACACCAAGAGACCCAGTACTTC CASREALHQETQYF
many TRBJ2-1 TRBD2 TRBV20-1 TGCAGTGCTAAAACGGGGCTAGCGGAGACTGAGCAGTTCTTC CSAKTGLAETEQFF
- TRBJ2-7 TRBD2 TRBV7-2 TGTGCCAGCACCGGGTGGGGTGCCGCGGGAGCTGACGAGCAGTACTTC CASTGWGAAGADEQYF
many TRBJ2-7 TRBD2 TRBV5-4 TGTGCCAGCAGCTTTCCGGGACTAGCCGGGGAGCAGTACTTC CASSFPGLAGEQYF
few TRBJ2-1 - TRBV5-4 TGTGCCAGCAGCATCGGGACGACCCCGGGGGATGAGCAGTTCTTC CASSIGTTPGDEQFF
many TRBJ1-1 - TRBV5-1 TGCGCCAGCAGCTTGTTCCCGGAGAACACTGAAGCTTTCTTT CASSLFPENTEAFF
many TRBJ2-2 - TRBV7-2 TGTGCTAAATTGGGAGGTCCAGCCGGGGAGCTGTTTTTT CAKLGGPAGELFF
- TRBJ2-3 TRBD2 TRBV27 TGTGCCAGCAGTTTAGGACTAGCGGACACAGATACGCAGTATTTT CASSLGLADTDTQYF
many TRBJ1-1 - TRBV28 TGTGCCAGCCACGAACAGGGCCTGAACACTGAAGCTTTCTTT CASHEQGLNTEAFF
many TRBJ1-3 - TRBV12-3/TRBV12-4 TGTGCCAGCAGTTCTCCGGAGGGCGCTACTGGAAACACCATATATTTT CASSSPEGATGNTIYF
many TRBJ2-2 TRBD1 TRBV6-1 TGTGCCAGCACCCAGACAGGGGGGGACACCGGGGAGCTGTTTTTT CASTQTGGDTGELFF
many TRBJ2-1 TRBD2 TRBV29-1 TGCAGCGGGGCTAGCGGGAGTAATGAGCAGTTCTTC CSGASGSNEQFF
many TRBJ2-2 TRBD2 TRBV6-2/TRBV6-3 TGTGCCAGCAGTTACACGGGACTAGCGGGAGACAACGGGGAGCTGTTTTTT CASSYTGLAGDNGELFF